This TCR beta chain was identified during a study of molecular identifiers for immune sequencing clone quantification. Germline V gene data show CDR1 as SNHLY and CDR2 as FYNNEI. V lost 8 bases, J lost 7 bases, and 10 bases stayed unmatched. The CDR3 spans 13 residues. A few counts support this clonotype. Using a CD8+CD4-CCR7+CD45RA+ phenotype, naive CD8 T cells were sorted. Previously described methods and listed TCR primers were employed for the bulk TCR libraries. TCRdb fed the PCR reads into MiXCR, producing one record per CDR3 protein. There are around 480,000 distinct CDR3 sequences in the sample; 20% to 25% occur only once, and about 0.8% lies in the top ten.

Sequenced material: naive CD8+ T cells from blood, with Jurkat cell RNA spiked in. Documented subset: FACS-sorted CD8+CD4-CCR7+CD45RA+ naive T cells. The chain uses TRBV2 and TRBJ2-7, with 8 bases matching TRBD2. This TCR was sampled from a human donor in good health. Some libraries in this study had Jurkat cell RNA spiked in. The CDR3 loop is CASSPRTSREQYF. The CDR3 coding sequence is TGTGCCAGCTCTCCGAGGACTAGCAGAGAGCAGTACTTC.